This T cell receptor (beta chain) was observed in a study of blood T cell repertoires in COVID-19. Study-level information: Acute and convalescent COVID-19 specimens originated in the United States, Italy and Spain.

TCRdb's copy holds only in-frame clones and misses some; the assay was immunoSEQ multiplex PCR. The table includes around 330,000 clones, about 88% detected once. Sequencing input: PBMCs or T cells enriched from blood (not recorded which). This clonotype was obtained from a woman aged 40 to 50 who had recovered from COVID-19.

This CDR3 reads CAWSHRRQGTTYEQYF. For the CDR3, the DNA is TGTGCCTGGAGCCATCGTCGACAGGGGACAACCTACGAGCAGTACTTC. This chain links TRBV30 with TRBJ2-7, with 8 bases matching TRBD1. This CDR3 has 16 amino acids. Germline values: CDR1 GTSNPN, CDR2 SVGIG (reference sequence). Trimming removed 3 bases from V and 2 bases from J; junction bases left unmatched: 12.